What follows are 9 T cell receptor beta chains derived from one specimen sequenced in a study of CD8+ T cells in alopecia areata. cDNA serving as the sequencing template came from extracted, reverse transcribed RNA. The table came from immunoSEQ multiplex PCR; TCRdb's copy has only in-frame clones and leaves some out. The profile shows 150,000 to 180,000 clones, more than 45% of them singletons. The sample in question was CD8+ T cells sorted from blood, obtained at week 0. These receptor sequences come from a human donor with alopecia areata.

This clone was counted only a few times. The chain is built from TRBV13 and TRBJ1-4; D is unclear. The germline V and J ends were trimmed by 7 bases and 10 bases, with 16 bases remaining between them. The germline V gene encodes CDR1 PRHDT and CDR2 FYEKMQ (reference sequence). The CDR3 sequence is 13 residues long. The CDR3, as DNA: TGTGCCAGCACCCCCGGGCCTAGAGGAAAACTGTTTTTT. Translation: CASTPGPRGKLFF.

V is TRBV9 and J is TRBJ1-5; D not resolved. The V gene's germline CDR1 is SGDLS and CDR2 YYNGEE. V was cut by 8 bases and J by 3 bases, with 12 bases left in between. The CDR3 sequence is 13 residues long. The CDR3 DNA follows: TGTGCCAGAGGACCGATAGACAATCAGCCCCAGCATTTT. It yields the protein CARGPIDNQPQHF.

This clone has more than one count but fewer than ten. The chain links TRBV29-1 to TRBJ2-5, with D uncertain. Germline V gives CDR1 SQVTM, CDR2 ANQGSEA. V gave up 4 bases and J gave up 5 bases, with 20 bases separating them. This CDR3 contains 15 residues. CDR3 protein: CSVVIPGPPVETQYF. CDR3 sequence (DNA): TGCAGCGTTGTTATTCCCGGACCTCCTGTGGAGACCCAGTACTTC.

The chain carries TRBV29-1 and TRBJ2-1, with 8 bases lining up with TRBD1. This CDR3 comprises 14 residues. V dropped 3 bases and J dropped 9; count of bases not matched to a gene: 10. Germline values: CDR1 SQVTM, CDR2 ANQGSEA. The CDR3 DNA reads TGCAGCGTTGAGAGGACAGGGAAAGTCCCTGAGCAGTTCTTC. It codes for CSVERTGKVPEQFF.

This rearrangement joins TRBV30 to TRBJ2-3; 8 nucleotides match TRBD1. The CDR3 spans 13 residues. Germline trimming cut 2 bases from V and 7 bases from J; bases unmatched to any gene: 5. Germline CDR1 is GTSNPN and CDR2 is SVGIG (reference sequence). The CDR3: CAWSYQGANTQYF. The CDR3 DNA sequence: TGTGCCTGGAGTTACCAGGGGGCAAATACGCAGTATTTT.

This clone was observed a few times. The V and J genes are TRBV13 and TRBJ2-3; 13 bases match TRBD2. This CDR3 contains 17 residues. The germline gives CDR1 PRHDT, CDR2 FYEKMQ (reference sequence). The V and J ends lost 5 bases and 2 bases, in that order; junction bases with no gene match: 7. The CDR3 region has the DNA TGTGCCAGCAGCCTACCGGGACTAGCGGGGATCACAGATACGCAGTATTTT. This gives the protein CASSLPGLAGITDTQYF.

This chain connects TRBV9 to TRBJ2-1; D gene unclear. The germline V gene encodes CDR1 SGDLS and CDR2 YYNGEE. The CDR3 runs 14 residues. Between the trimmed V and J ends, which lost 3 bases and 8 bases, there was a span of 15 bases. The CDR3 is CASSELSRPDEQFF. The CDR3 DNA reads TGTGCCAGCAGCGAACTTAGCCGCCCCGATGAGCAGTTCTTC.

The table lists this clone with a few counts. The J gene is TRBJ1-2, the V gene TRBV27; D may be TRBD1 (6 bases). V was pared by 1 base and J by 8 bases, with 14 bases between. Germline assignment: CDR1 MNHEY and CDR2 SMNVEV (reference sequence). This CDR3 contains 14 residues. CDR3 sequence: CASSLWGSQGGYTF. The CDR3 region has the DNA TGTGCCAGCAGTTTATGGGGCAGCCAGGGGGGCTACACCTTC.

This chain joins TRBV13 and TRBJ2-5; D is unclear. V gave up 0 bases and J gave up 2 bases, with 7 bases separating them. The CDR3 extends over 14 amino acids. The germline V gene encodes CDR1 PRHDT and CDR2 FYEKMQ (reference sequence). DNA of the CDR3: TGTGCCAGCAGCTTAGGTTCAGATCAAGAGACCCAGTACTTC. Encoded protein: CASSLGSDQETQYF.